The next 28 T cell receptor beta chains were all read from a single sample in a study of metastatic and nonmetastatic thyroid tumors. Each patient came to thyroid surgery without any prior treatment (of any kind). TCRdb re-analyzed the PCR reads through MiXCR. The table shows roughly 72,000 clones, with around 19% occurring only once. Specimen: blood. The receptors were sampled from a female donor with papillary thyroid cancer or a benign thyroid nodule (not recorded which). Some clones in this sample may be carry-over from other donors' samples.

This clone was seen ten or more times. This chain connects TRBV12-5 to TRBJ1-5; D is unclear. CDR3 length: 14 residues. Trimming pared 7 bases from V and 4 bases from J, leaving 14 bases between. Germline V lookup: CDR1 LGHNT, CDR2 FRNRAP. The CDR3 spells CASVRAGVNQPQHF. CDR3 in DNA: TGTGCTAGTGTTCGAGCCGGGGTAAATCAGCCCCAGCATTTT. The full variable domain, with the rest looked up from reference TRBV12-5 and TRBJ1-5, is DARVTQTPRHKVTEMGQEVTMRCQPILGHNTVFWYRQTMMQGLELLAYFRNRAPLDDSGMPKDRFSAEMPDATLATLKIQPSEPRDSAVYFCASVRAGVNQPQHFGDGTRLSIL.

This clone was seen only a few times. This chain connects TRBV6-2 or TRBV6-3 to TRBJ2-7; TRBD1 or TRBD2 may be the D gene (5 bases each). Looked up from germline, CDR1 is MNHEY and CDR2 is SVGEGT. Trimming removed 6 bases at V and 3 bases at J, with 15 bases between. There are 14 residues in the CDR3. CDR3 sequence: CASSRRGWSYEQYF. The DNA of the CDR3 is TGTGCCAGCAGCCGACGGGGCTGGAGCTACGAGCAGTACTTC.

The sample holds a few counts of this clone. A read error may be the cause here, since a much bigger clone is one base away. The rearrangement uses TRBV7-9 and TRBJ1-2; 8 positions match TRBD1. The CDR3 length is 15 residues. From germline, CDR1 is SEHNR and CDR2 FQNEAQ (reference sequence). CDR3 sequence (DNA): TGTGCCAGCAGCTTAGAGGCAGGGGGCCGCTATGACTACACCTTC. Translated: CASSLEAGGRYDYTF.

Points on this clone: Other DNA sequences from this sample encode an identical CDR3 as well. V usage is TRBV6-1 and J usage is TRBJ2-2; D might be TRBD1 or TRBD2, each matching 5 bases. Looked up from germline, CDR1 is MNHNS and CDR2 is SASEGT. V lost 7 bases to trimming and J lost 8 bases, with 23 bases between them. CDR3 length: 16 amino acids. The CDR3 here is CASTRFGTEPTGELFF. The CDR3 bases are TGTGCCAGCACCCGATTTGGGACCGAGCCCACAGGGGAGCTGTTTTTT.

This clone was counted many times. The chain couples TRBV20-1 to TRBJ1-1, with D tentatively TRBD1 (5 bases). The V gene lost 5 bases and the J gene lost 1 base, with 11 bases spanning the gap. Germline CDR1 reads DFQATT; CDR2 reads SNEGSKA (reference sequence). The CDR3 spans 13 residues. CDR3 region: CSAPRTPNTEAFF. The CDR3 coding sequence is TGCAGTGCTCCTCGGACACCGAACACTGAAGCTTTCTTT.

A note on this clone: This may come from a read error, since a much larger clone is one base off. The CDR3, as DNA: TGTGCCAGCAGTTACTCACCGTCGACAGGCACAGATACGCAGTATTTT. Translating it yields CASSYSPSTGTDTQYF. This chain joins TRBV6-6 and TRBJ2-3; D is possibly TRBD1 (5 bases). Between the trimmed V and J ends, which lost 0 bases and 1 base, there was a span of 11 bases. This CDR3 contains 16 residues. Germline lookup yields CDR1 MNHNY and CDR2 SVGAGI (reference sequence).

This clone was recorded many times. This rearrangement joins TRBV15 to TRBJ2-1; D may be TRBD1 (8 bases). There are 21 residues in the CDR3. Germline V lookup: CDR1 LNHNV, CDR2 YYDKDF (reference sequence). V was shortened by 1 base and J by 6 bases, with 31 bases between the two germline ends. For the CDR3, the DNA is TGTGCCACCAGCAGAGGGGGGGGCAGGGGGCTTGTAGAAGCGGTAGTCAATGAGCAGTTCTTC. This sequence encodes CATSRGGGRGLVEAVVNEQFF. Variable domain in full (rest from reference TRBV15 and TRBJ2-1): DAMVIQNPRYQVTQFGKPVTLSCSQTLNHNVMYWYQQKSSQAPKLLFHYYDKDFNNEADTPDNFQSRRPNTSFCFLDIRSPGLGDTAMYLCATSRGGGRGLVEAVVNEQFFGPGTRLTVL.

Details on this clone: This may come from a read error, since a much larger clone is one base off. The J gene is TRBJ2-1, the V gene TRBV19, with D perhaps matching TRBD2 (6 bases). This CDR3 spans 14 amino acids. Germline lookup yields CDR1 LNHDA and CDR2 SQIVND (reference sequence). V lost 5 bases and J lost 6, with 14 bases in between. For the CDR3, the DNA is TGTGCCAGTAGTTCGAGGGAGGAGGTCAATGAGCAGTTCTTC. Its translation: CASSSREEVNEQFF.

This sequence joins TRBV2 and TRBJ2-2, with D maybe TRBD2 (5 bases). The CDR3 is made up of 15 amino acids. V was clipped by 8 bases and J by 5 bases, with 18 bases between them. The germline V gene encodes CDR1 SNHLY and CDR2 FYNNEI. CDR3 amino acids: CASVVAVGVTGELFF. CDR3 DNA sequence: TGTGCCAGCGTGGTGGCAGTCGGGGTAACCGGGGAGCTGTTTTTT.

J is TRBJ1-2 and V is TRBV6-4; D remains unclear. CDR1 is MRHNA and CDR2 is SNTAGT in the germline V gene. V lost 7 bases, J lost 1 base, and 13 bases lay in between. CDR3 size: 14 residues. The CDR3 loop is CASITGKGNYGYTF. DNA of the CDR3: TGTGCCAGCATTACCGGAAAGGGTAACTATGGCTACACCTTC.

This clone was observed at least ten times. The CDR3, as DNA: TGTGCCAGCTCCCCCGGGGGGTTGACTAGCGGTCGGCAGTTCTTC. It yields the protein CASSPGGLTSGRQFF. The rearrangement joins TRBV18 to TRBJ2-1, with TRBD2 matching 9 bases. Trimming cost V 6 bases and J 12 bases; bases outside gene matches: 15. This CDR3 contains 15 residues. CDR1 and CDR2 from the germline V gene are KGHSH and LQKENI.

The chain is built from TRBV11-3 and TRBJ2-5; D is perhaps TRBD1 (6 bases). Between the trimmed V and J ends, which lost 1 base and 2 bases, there was a span of 11 bases. CDR1 is SGHNT, CDR2 YENEEA, per germline. The CDR3 extends over 15 amino acids. As DNA, the CDR3 is TGTGCCAGCAGCTTAGGAAGTACAGGGCAAGAGACCCAGTACTTC. The encoded protein is CASSLGSTGQETQYF.

The table lists this clone with many counts. The CDR3 reads CASSDPRETQYF. The CDR3 DNA follows: TGTGCCAGCAGTGACCCTCGGGAGACCCAGTACTTC. The genes are TRBV25-1 and TRBJ2-5; D remains unclear. V gave up 3 bases and J gave up 5 bases, with 7 bases separating them. CDR1 is MGHDK and CDR2 is SYGVNS in the germline V gene. CDR3 length: 12 residues.

The chain links TRBV6-1 to TRBJ2-3; 10 bases are shared with TRBD1. Trimming removed 5 bases from V and 6 bases from J; junction bases left unmatched: 2. This CDR3 is built from 13 residues. Germline assignment: CDR1 MNHNS and CDR2 SASEGT. The CDR3 spells CASSRQGADTQYF. The CDR3, as DNA: TGTGCCAGCAGTCGACAGGGGGCGGATACGCAGTATTTT.

This clone was recorded a few times. One base away lies a much larger clone, so this may be a sequencing read error. CDR3: CASSEGSGSLNEQFF. The CDR3 DNA reads as TGTGCCAGCAGTGAAGGTAGCGGGAGTTTGAATGAGCAGTTCTTC. V and J are TRBV25-1 and TRBJ2-1; TRBD2 aligns across 9 bases. V gave up 2 bases and J gave up 7 bases; unmatched junction bases: 6. This CDR3 has 15 residues. The germline V gene has CDR1 MGHDK and CDR2 SYGVNS.

V gene TRBV2 combines with J gene TRBJ1-1, with 11 bases matching TRBD1. Germline CDR1 and CDR2: SNHLY and FYNNEI. The length of the CDR3 is 14 residues. V dropped 8 bases and J dropped 5; count of bases not matched to a gene: 7. The CDR3 spells CASGPGTGGTEAFF. In DNA form, the CDR3 reads TGTGCCAGCGGTCCCGGGACAGGGGGAACTGAAGCTTTCTTT.

Many counts were recorded for this clone. The genes are TRBV9 and TRBJ1-1; no reliable D call. Germline CDR1 is SGDLS and CDR2 is YYNGEE. The CDR3 has 12 amino acids. V was clipped by 4 bases and J by 4 bases, with 8 bases between them. CDR3 coding DNA: TGTGCCAGCAGCCTGGTGGGCACTGAAGCTTTCTTT. Amino acids: CASSLVGTEAFF. The whole variable domain, remainder taken from reference TRBV9 and TRBJ1-1, is DSGVTQTPKHLITATGQRVTLRCSPRSGDLSVYWYQQSLDQGLQFLIQYYNGEERAKGNILERFSAQQFPDLHSELNLSSLELGDSALYFCASSLVGTEAFFGQGTRLTVV.

V usage is TRBV20-1 and J usage is TRBJ2-3, with a tentative D call TRBD1 (5 bases). The germline gives CDR1 DFQATT, CDR2 SNEGSKA (reference sequence). This CDR3 region has 14 residues. Between the trimmed V and J ends, which lost 3 bases and 3 bases, there was a span of 13 bases. CDR3 nucleotides: TGCAGTGCTAGGGGGCCCTTTGGGACAGATACGCAGTATTTT. Translating gives CSARGPFGTDTQYF.

As regards this clone: Just one base apart from a much larger clone, this may be a read error. The sample contains more than one DNA sequence encoding this CDR3. This sequence joins TRBV28 and TRBJ2-3; D may be TRBD1 (5 bases). CDR3 length: 15 amino acids. Germline V CDR1 and CDR2: MDHEN, SYDVKM. This CDR3 reads CASSLSQTGTDTQYF. DNA of the CDR3: TGTGCCAGTAGTTTGTCCCAGACAGGCACAGATACGCAGTATTTT.

The chain recombines TRBV6-1 with TRBJ2-1; 12 nucleotides align to TRBD2. Per germline, CDR1 MNHNS and CDR2 SASEGT. The CDR3 is 15 amino acids. V trimming: 6 bases; J trimming: 6 bases; junction bases outside the gene matches: 6. CDR3 protein: CASRETSGRINEQFF. CDR3 bases: TGTGCCAGCAGGGAGACTAGCGGGAGAATCAATGAGCAGTTCTTC.

This clone was seen many times. The rearrangement joins TRBV10-2 to TRBJ2-3; D is undetermined. Trimming took 2 bases from V and 2 from J, leaving 8 bases between them. The CDR3 has 14 amino acids. The germline V gene encodes CDR1 WSHSY and CDR2 SAAADI. CDR3 protein: CASSEAVPTDTQYF. The CDR3 nucleotides read TGCGCCAGCAGTGAGGCGGTCCCCACAGATACGCAGTATTTT.

This clone was recorded many times. The gene calls are TRBV2 and TRBJ2-7; D remains ambiguous. The CDR3 is 16 amino acids. Trimming took off 2 bases at V and 0 bases at J, with 14 bases between the two ends. CDR1 and CDR2 from the germline V gene are SNHLY and FYNNEI. The chain's CDR3 is CASSEYRTASSYEQYF. The CDR3 DNA is TGTGCCAGCAGTGAATATCGGACGGCGAGCTCCTACGAGCAGTACTTC.

Ten or more counts support this clone. The V call is TRBV6-1, the J call TRBJ1-6; D is unclear. Trimming took 8 bases from V and 9 from J, leaving 11 bases between them. Germline V gene sequence: CDR1 MNHNS, CDR2 SASEGT. The CDR3 is 12 amino acids. The CDR3 DNA reads as TGTGCCAGCCGGGAGCCTACTTCACCCCTCCACTTT. As protein: CASREPTSPLHF.

The chain employs TRBV19 and TRBJ1-1; tentative D call: TRBD1 (6 bases). The V end lost 1 base, the J end lost 7 bases, and 13 bases lay between the germline ends. From germline, CDR1 is LNHDA and CDR2 SQIVND (reference sequence). The CDR3 covers 14 residues. CDR3 loop: CASSIGGHKLEAFF. Here the CDR3 DNA reads TGTGCCAGTAGTATAGGGGGACACAAGCTTGAAGCTTTCTTT.

V and J are TRBV5-4 and TRBJ2-7; 10 bases fit TRBD2. CDR1 SGHNT and CDR2 YYREEE come from the germline V gene (reference sequence). Trimming took 2 bases from V and 6 from J; bases not matched to a gene: 8. The CDR3 extends over 15 amino acids. The CDR3 DNA is TGTGCCAGCAGCTTCGGCGGACTAGCGGTAAGCGAGCAGTACTTC. The encoded protein is CASSFGGLAVSEQYF.

This clone was seen at least ten times. The chain carries TRBV12-3 or TRBV12-4 and TRBJ2-5, with D possibly called TRBD1 or TRBD2 (5 bases each). The CDR3 sequence is 16 residues long. V dropped 0 bases and J dropped 8 bases, with 19 bases sitting between them. The CDR3 sequence is CASSLAFEGTWQTQYF. Written as DNA, the CDR3 is TGTGCCAGCAGTTTAGCGTTTGAGGGGACCTGGCAAACCCAGTACTTC.

Ten or more counts support this clone. This chain uses TRBV29-1 with TRBJ2-1; D is unclear. The V gene's germline CDR1 is SQVTM and CDR2 ANQGSEA. This CDR3 spans 12 amino acids. CDR3 DNA: TGCAGAGTCACAGTCCTCTACAATGAGCAGTTCTTC. Amino acid sequence: CRVTVLYNEQFF.

This clone was counted many times. The V call is TRBV27, the J call TRBJ2-7, with TRBD2 identical over 10 bases. The germline V gene encodes CDR1 MNHEY and CDR2 SMNVEV (reference sequence). This CDR3 contains 14 residues. V shed 4 bases and J 5 bases; nucleotides not matched to a gene: 5. The chain's CDR3 is CASSYPGLANEQYF. The CDR3 DNA sequence: TGTGCCAGCAGTTACCCGGGACTAGCGAACGAGCAGTACTTC.